This T cell receptor (beta chain) was sequenced during a study of blood T cells in healthy people across ages. Alongside a J-beta primer mix, a sample-barcoded 5' primer served in a second PCR lasting about 7 to 11 cycles. TCRdb re-called the 5' RACE reads through MiXCR, storing one row per CDR3 protein. Found here are some 1.5 million distinct CDR3 sequences, less than 45% of them singletons; the top ten hold around 4%. As regards this clonotype: Since a much larger clone is just one base distant, this may be a read error.

The V and J ends lost 3 bases and 6 bases respectively, with 6 bases between them. CDR1 and CDR2 (germline): SQVTM, ANQGSEA. The CDR3 is 11 amino acids. The receptor comes from a woman in her late teens or twenties in good health. This sequence joins TRBV29-1 and TRBJ2-1; D not certain. Material for sequencing was blood. The CDR3 loop is CSVEVPNEQFF. CDR3 DNA: TGCAGCGTTGAGGTCCCCAATGAGCAGTTCTTC.